This paragraph reports one TCR beta chain. Its antigen is not identified. The data were obtained in a study of shared clonotypes between healthy human individuals. Study context: Participating donors consisted of a couple of women and a few men aged 18 to 49. General study points: Clonotype sharing among donors likely depends on sequencing depth.

Methods used by the authors: Owing to the provision of junction-only sequences devoid of quality scores by immunoSEQ, filtering differed. Profiled with immunoSEQ multiplex PCR; TCRdb holds only in-frame clones, not every one. The V and J calls and the clone size are those of that table, but D and trimming were determined from the DNA. Found here are some 500,000 clones, approximately 77% of them singletons; the top ten hold approximately 12%. The ends lost 1 base at V and 5 bases at J; junction bases unmatched: 8. This CDR3 is built from 17 residues. Germline-derived CDR1 and CDR2 are SGDLS and YYNGEE. The donor population consisted of healthy HIV-negative adults with no recent acute infections or vaccinations.

This sequence originates from a woman in her thirties or forties in good health. Some clones in this sample may be carry-over from other donors' samples. Sequencing was performed on PBMCs. The J gene is TRBJ2-3, the V gene TRBV9, with 12 bases aligning to TRBD2. CDR3 region: CASSVTVASGRGDTQYF. The CDR3 DNA follows: TGTGCCAGCAGCGTAACCGTGGCTAGCGGGAGGGGAGATACGCAGTATTTT. The full variable domain, with the rest looked up from reference TRBV9 and TRBJ2-3, is DSGVTQTPKHLITATGQRVTLRCSPRSGDLSVYWYQQSLDQGLQFLIQYYNGEERAKGNILERFSAQQFPDLHSELNLSSLELGDSALYFCASSVTVASGRGDTQYFGPGTRLTVL.